This entry lists 21 T cell receptor beta chains sequenced from one sample in a study of blood T cells in healthy people across ages. Then a second PCR, running roughly 7 to 11 cycles, was carried out with a sample-barcoded 5' primer and a J-beta primer mix. MiXCR, run by TCRdb on the 5' RACE reads, gives a single entry per CDR3 protein. The data show about 1.4 million distinct CDR3 sequences, around 59% seen once. The sequenced sample was blood. The receptors were sampled from a man between 18 and 35 years old in good health.

The chain is built from TRBV20-1 and TRBJ2-4; TRBD1 might be the D (5 bases). The DNA end favors TRBJ2-7, so the J call may be wrong. The CDR3 has 13 amino acids. Germline lookup yields CDR1 DFQATT and CDR2 SNEGSKA (reference sequence). The DNA of the CDR3 is TGCAGTGCTAGAGGAGGAACAGGCTACGAGCAGTACTTC. Its translation is CSARGGTGYEQYF.

V usage is TRBV2 and J usage is TRBJ2-2; D might be TRBD2 (5 bases). Trimming shortened V by 5 bases and J by 4 bases, and 8 bases separated the two germline ends. This CDR3 region has 13 residues. Germline values: CDR1 SNHLY, CDR2 FYNNEI. This chain's CDR3 is CASSPSFTGELFF. The CDR3 region has the DNA TGTGCCAGCAGTCCTAGCTTCACCGGGGAGCTGTTTTTT.

This sequence joins TRBV2 and TRBJ2-1; possibly TRBD1 for D (6 bases). Germline V CDR1 and CDR2: SNHLY, FYNNEI. V dropped 5 bases and J dropped 5 bases, with 19 bases sitting between them. The CDR3 spans 16 residues. CDR3 nucleotides: TGTGCCAGCAGTTTGCCACGGGACATCCCGCACAATGAGCAGTTCTTC. It codes for CASSLPRDIPHNEQFF.

This clonotype was detected a few times. The chain employs TRBV29-1 and TRBJ1-1; D gene ambiguous. The ends were cut back, 5 bases at V and 4 bases at J, with 17 bases in the middle. This CDR3 is built from 14 residues. Germline V gene lookup returns CDR1 SQVTM and CDR2 ANQGSEA. CDR3 nucleotides: TGCAGCGTTTTATTGCAAAAGCTAAGCACTGAAGCTTTCTTT. As protein: CSVLLQKLSTEAFF. Based on the CDR3 plus reference TRBV29-1 and TRBJ1-1, the full variable domain is SAVISQKPSRDICQRGTSLTIQCQVDSQVTMMFWYRQQPGQSLTLIATANQGSEATYESGFVIDKFPISRPNLTFSTLTVSNMSPEDSSIYLCSVLLQKLSTEAFFGQGTRLTVV.

There are a few counts of this clonotype. The J gene is TRBJ2-3, the V gene TRBV10-3, with D tentatively TRBD1 (5 bases). The CDR3 sequence is 14 residues long. Trimming left V 0 bases short and J 8 bases short, with 12 bases between. The germline V gene has CDR1 ENHRY and CDR2 SYGVKD. The CDR3 sequence: CAISESVKGVTQYF. The CDR3 region has the DNA TGTGCCATCAGTGAGTCTGTAAAAGGGGTTACGCAGTATTTT.

This sequence joins TRBV30 and TRBJ1-6; D is unresolved. The V and J ends lost 4 bases and 10 bases respectively, with 8 bases between them. CDR3 length: 11 amino acids. Germline CDR1 GTSNPN, CDR2 SVGIG (reference sequence). The CDR3 bases are TGTGCCTGGACCGGTGGCTCACCCCTCCACTTT. The encoded protein is CAWTGGSPLHF.

This clonotype has just a few counts. V gene TRBV6-4 combines with J gene TRBJ1-1; D perhaps matches TRBD1 (6 bases). This CDR3 comprises 14 residues. V was clipped by 3 bases and J by 4 bases, with 12 bases between them. Germline V gene data show CDR1 as MRHNA and CDR2 as SNTAGT. In DNA, the CDR3 is TGTGCCAGCAGTGAAGCAGGGGAGGGCACTGAAGCTTTCTTT. Translation: CASSEAGEGTEAFF.

CDR3 in DNA: TGTGCCAGCAGCTTAATCCTAGCGGGGGGATCCCCTGCTAGCACAGATACGCAGTATTTT. Its protein product is CASSLILAGGSPASTDTQYF. V and J are TRBV7-2 and TRBJ2-3; TRBD2 matches at 11 bases. Germline V gene lookup returns CDR1 SGHTA and CDR2 FQGNSA. V was clipped by 2 bases and J by 0 bases; unmatched bases: 13. There are 20 residues in the CDR3.

A few counts support this clonotype. The chain uses TRBV27 and TRBJ2-1, with 8 bases identical to TRBD2. The germline V gene encodes CDR1 MNHEY and CDR2 SMNVEV (reference sequence). This CDR3 comprises 15 residues. V lost 3 bases to trimming and J lost 4 bases; unmatched junction nucleotides: 5. CDR3 loop: CASSLGLGGYNEQFF. CDR3 in DNA: TGTGCCAGCAGTTTGGGACTAGGAGGGTACAATGAGCAGTTCTTC.

The CDR3 DNA is TGTGCCAGCTCACCACGGGAGAGGAATCAGCCCCAGCATTTT. It yields the protein CASSPRERNQPQHF. V gene TRBV18 combines with J gene TRBJ1-5; no clear D gene. Trimming took 1 base from V and 4 from J, leaving 8 bases between them. CDR1 is KGHSH, CDR2 LQKENI, per germline. This CDR3 contains 14 residues.

The chain recombines TRBV29-1 with TRBJ2-7; D is uncertain. CDR1 SQVTM and CDR2 ANQGSEA come from the germline V gene. This CDR3 has 16 amino acids. Trimming removed 1 base from V and 0 bases from J, with 16 bases in between. CDR3 residues: CSVEGILGGSSYEQYF. CDR3 DNA sequence: TGCAGCGTTGAAGGGATTTTAGGCGGTAGCTCCTACGAGCAGTACTTC.

This clonotype showed up just a few times. This chain links TRBV4-1 with TRBJ2-7, with 10 bases identical to TRBD2. This CDR3 has 16 residues. Germline values: CDR1 MGHRA, CDR2 YSYEKL. J was trimmed by 2 bases and V by 5 bases; bases with no gene match: 9. The CDR3 DNA sequence: TGCGCCAGCAGCTCCCTAGCGGGAGTTACTCCCTACGAGCAGTACTTC. This encodes CASSSLAGVTPYEQYF.

This clonotype has only one observation. The chain links TRBV5-1 to TRBJ2-3; D unclear. Trimming left V 2 bases short and J 2 bases short, with 12 bases between. The V gene's germline CDR1 is SGHRS and CDR2 YFSETQ. The CDR3 runs 15 residues. The CDR3 region has the DNA TGCGCCAGCAGCTTCGACCGGGCTCCCACAGATACGCAGTATTTT. Its translation: CASSFDRAPTDTQYF. The whole variable domain, filled in from reference TRBV5-1 and TRBJ2-3, reads KAGVTQTPRYLIKTRGQQVTLSCSPISGHRSVSWYQQTPGQGLQFLFEYFSETQRNKGNFPGRFSGRQFSNSRSEMNVSTLELGDSALYLCASSFDRAPTDTQYFGPGTRLTVL.

This clonotype was counted a single time. The rearrangement joins TRBV6-2 or TRBV6-3 to TRBJ2-5; unclear D gene. Trimming took off 6 bases at V and 3 bases at J, with 17 bases between the two ends. The CDR3 totals 15 residues. Germline V CDR1 and CDR2: MNHEY, SVGEGT. CDR3 coding DNA: TGTGCCAGCAGCCCTAGAGAGGCCGAGGAAGAGACCCAGTACTTC. Residues: CASSPREAEEETQYF.

This chain uses TRBV6-5 with TRBJ1-2; 11 nucleotides align to TRBD1. There are 13 residues in the CDR3. V lost 5 bases, J lost 8 bases, and 4 bases stayed unmatched. Germline CDR1 and CDR2: MNHEY and SVGAGI. CDR3 coding DNA: TGTGCCAGCAGTGGACAGGGGGCGGGCGGCTACACCTTC. The encoded protein is CASSGQGAGGYTF.

V usage is TRBV12-3 or TRBV12-4 and J usage is TRBJ2-3; tentatively, D is TRBD2 (5 bases). Between the trimmed V and J ends, which lost 3 bases and 5 bases, there was a span of 9 bases. This CDR3 contains 13 residues. CDR3 coding DNA: TGTGCCAGCAGTTTCGGGCGGGTAGATACGCAGTATTTT. As protein: CASSFGRVDTQYF.

V gene TRBV20-1 combines with J gene TRBJ2-1; TRBD2 matches at 9 bases. CDR3 size: 13 residues. With 0 bases clipped from V and 15 bases from J, the junction kept 9 bases outside the gene matches. Germline values: CDR1 DFQATT, CDR2 SNEGSKA (reference sequence). CDR3 region: CSARDELGTSMFF. CDR3 sequence (DNA): TGCAGTGCTAGAGATGAATTGGGGACTAGCATGTTCTTC.

This clonotype was counted between two and nine times. This sequence joins TRBV4-1 and TRBJ2-1, with 8 nucleotides matching TRBD1. In germline, CDR1 is MGHRA, CDR2 YSYEKL. The ends lost 0 bases at V and 6 bases at J; junction bases unmatched: 10. The CDR3 covers 17 residues. The CDR3 sequence: CASSQETLGTGVNEQFF. DNA of the CDR3: TGCGCCAGCAGCCAAGAGACGTTAGGGACAGGTGTCAATGAGCAGTTCTTC.

The chain has TRBV20-1 and TRBJ1-6, with D possibly being TRBD1 (5 bases). V lost 7 bases to trimming and J lost 8 bases, with 24 bases between them. The CDR3 is 16 amino acids. Germline V gene lookup returns CDR1 DFQATT and CDR2 SNEGSKA (reference sequence). The CDR3 DNA follows: TGCAGTGTTAGTCGCAGGGTTGGCATATTCGATTCACCCCTCCACTTT. It translates to CSVSRRVGIFDSPLHF.

The gene calls are TRBV14 and TRBJ1-2; TRBD1 matches 7 bases. Germline V gives CDR1 SGHDN, CDR2 FVKESK. V lost 2 bases and J lost 8; bases outside the gene matches: 8. The CDR3 is made up of 14 amino acids. The CDR3 DNA is TGTGCCAGCAGCCAATCAACCTGGACAGGAGGCTACACCTTC. Translation: CASSQSTWTGGYTF. Variable domain in full (rest from reference TRBV14 and TRBJ1-2): EAGVTQFPSHSVIEKGQTVTLRCDPISGHDNLYWYRRVMGKEIKFLLHFVKESKQDESGMPNNRFLAERTGGTYSTLKVQPAELEDSGVYFCASSQSTWTGGYTFGSGTRLTVV.

The chain uses TRBV10-3 and TRBJ2-5, with 10 bases aligning to TRBD1. V lost 4 bases to trimming and J lost 5 bases; unmatched junction nucleotides: 4. CDR3 length equals 14 residues. CDR1 and CDR2 from the germline V gene are ENHRY and SYGVKD. CDR3 in amino acids: CAISGGTGVETQYF. CDR3 nucleotide sequence: TGTGCCATCAGTGGAGGGACAGGGGTCGAGACCCAGTACTTC.